This T cell receptor beta chain was recorded in a study of blood T cell repertoires in COVID-19. As for the study in general: The cDNA or gDNA used as material had been derived from T cells, B-cell-depleted T cells, or PBMCs.

Seattle researchers signed up patients amid active infection and tracked them longitudinally. This clone was found once. Method: immunoSEQ multiplex PCR; TCRdb's copy keeps in-frame clones and lacks some. The data show 330,000 or so clones, roughly 90% seen once. This CDR3 is 15 amino acids long. Germline assignment: CDR1 MDHEN and CDR2 SYDVKM. J lost 7 bases, V lost 5 bases, and 8 bases had no gene match. The sequenced sample consisted of peripheral blood. The sequence was obtained from a woman aged 60 to 75 with COVID-19, enrolled during active disease. The chain uses TRBV28 and TRBJ1-2; 12 bases align to TRBD1. In DNA, the CDR3 is TGTGCCAGCAGTCCCTCCGGGACAGGGGGCGGTGGCTACACCTTC. Its translation is CASSPSGTGGGGYTF.